Below are 17 T cell receptor beta chains sequenced from a single sample in a study of shared clonotypes between healthy human individuals. Assay: immunoSEQ multiplex PCR; the TCRdb copy retains only in-frame clones and omits some. The sample has 2 million to 2.5 million clones; approximately 93% are singletons. The sample taken for sequencing was naive CD4+ T cells from PBMCs. As to subset: CD45RA+ positively selected. These receptors were obtained from a man between 18 and 35 years old in good health. Some clones in this sample may be carry-over from other donors' samples.

This chain joins TRBV5-4 and TRBJ2-2; 8 bases fit TRBD2. Germline V gene lookup returns CDR1 SGHNT and CDR2 YYREEE (reference sequence). V lost 0 bases and J lost 4; bases outside the gene matches: 5. There are 16 residues in the CDR3. The CDR3 DNA is TGTGCCAGCAGCTTGGGAGCGGGAGCGCTCACCGGGGAGCTGTTTTTT. Amino acids: CASSLGAGALTGELFF.

As to this clone: Other DNA sequences in the sample encode the same CDR3. The chain joins TRBV10-3 to TRBJ1-1; TRBD1 might be the D (5 bases). Trimming removed 3 bases at V and 1 base at J, with 9 bases between. The CDR3 loop spans 14 amino acids. Germline V gene data show CDR1 as ENHRY and CDR2 as SYGVKD. CDR3 DNA: TGTGCCATCAGTGACTCGGGACCGAACACTGAAGCTTTCTTT. Its protein is CAISDSGPNTEAFF.

Only one count was recorded for this clone. Other nucleotide sequences from this sample produce the same CDR3. The V and J genes are TRBV7-3 and TRBJ2-1; D gene unclear. V lost 5 bases, J lost 7 bases, and 12 bases lay in between. The CDR3 runs 13 residues. Germline V gene sequence: CDR1 SGHTA, CDR2 FQGTGA. CDR3 DNA: TGTGCCAGCAGCCCAGGCTCCTGGAATGAGCAGTTCTTC. As protein: CASSPGSWNEQFF.

As for this clone: Possible read error: a much larger clone is one base away. Other DNA sequences in the same sample also yield this CDR3. The chain uses TRBV11-2 and TRBJ1-1; D gene ambiguous. This CDR3 is 13 amino acids long. Germline V gene sequence: CDR1 SGHAT, CDR2 FQNNGV. Trimming shortened V by 0 bases and J by 1 base, and 3 bases separated the two germline ends. In nucleotides, the CDR3 is TGTGCCAGCAGCTTAGAGAGGAACACTGAAGCTTTCTTT. Its translation is CASSLERNTEAFF. Drawing the rest from reference TRBV11-2 and TRBJ1-1, the complete variable domain is EAGVAQSPRYKIIEKRQSVAFWCNPISGHATLYWYQQILGQGPKLLIQFQNNGVVDDSQLPKDRFSAERLKGVDSTLKIQPAKLEDSAVYLCASSLERNTEAFFGQGTRLTVV.

V and J are TRBV5-1 and TRBJ1-3; TRBD1 might be the D (6 bases). The ends were cut back, 0 bases at V and 4 bases at J, with 11 bases in the middle. Germline assignment: CDR1 SGHRS and CDR2 YFSETQ. CDR3 length equals 15 residues. CDR3 bases: TGCGCCAGCAGCTTGGGACAGGCTGTCGGAAACACCATATATTTT. This translates into CASSLGQAVGNTIYF.

The V gene is TRBV7-2, the J gene TRBJ2-1, with 8 bases matching TRBD2. J was trimmed by 2 bases and V by 4 bases; bases with no gene match: 4. The CDR3 covers 15 residues. CDR1 and CDR2 (germline): SGHTA, FQGNSA. The CDR3 DNA follows: TGTGCCAGCAGCTCGGGACTAGTCGCCTACAATGAGCAGTTCTTC. Protein sequence: CASSSGLVAYNEQFF.

The chain is built from TRBV4-1 and TRBJ2-3; a possible D gene is TRBD1 (5 bases). Trimming took 0 bases from V and 9 from J, leaving 16 bases between them. Per the germline V gene, CDR1 is MGHRA and CDR2 is YSYEKL. The CDR3 totals 15 residues. This CDR3 reads CASSQDIGRVGTQYF. CDR3 nucleotides: TGCGCCAGCAGCCAAGATATAGGCAGGGTAGGCACGCAGTATTTT.

V is TRBV19 and J is TRBJ2-7, with D unresolved. V was trimmed by 6 bases and J by 5 bases, leaving 17 bases between them. The CDR3 has 14 residues. Germline assignment: CDR1 LNHDA and CDR2 SQIVND (reference sequence). In nucleotides, the CDR3 is TGTGCCAGTAGCCCGATGTTCACGGTCCACGAGCAGTACTTC. Amino acids: CASSPMFTVHEQYF.

This rearrangement joins TRBV29-1 to TRBJ2-7, with TRBD2 matching over 9 bases. Per the germline V gene, CDR1 is SQVTM and CDR2 is ANQGSEA. CDR3 length: 15 residues. The V gene end was trimmed by 0 bases and the J gene end by 3 bases; junction bases not matched to a gene: 6. CDR3 DNA: TGCAGCGTTGAAGATAGGAGGACTAGCGTCTACGAGCAGTACTTC. Translated, it gives CSVEDRRTSVYEQYF.

The rearrangement joins TRBV29-1 to TRBJ2-7; 9 bases are a match to TRBD1. Trimming took 4 bases from V and 2 from J; bases not matched to a gene: 6. Germline-derived CDR1 and CDR2 are SQVTM and ANQGSEA. This CDR3 has 14 amino acids. In DNA form, the CDR3 reads TGCAGCGTTGCCCGGGACAGGGCTACCTACGAGCAGTACTTC. Its translation is CSVARDRATYEQYF.

V and J are TRBV6-1 and TRBJ2-3; D remains unclear. This CDR3 is built from 13 residues. V was pared by 6 bases and J by 2 bases, with 9 bases between. Per the germline V gene, CDR1 is MNHNS and CDR2 is SASEGT. CDR3 loop: CASRFDPTDTQYF. The CDR3 nucleotides are TGTGCCAGCAGGTTCGACCCCACAGATACGCAGTATTTT.

J is TRBJ1-4 and V is TRBV15, with a weak D call TRBD1 (5 bases). CDR3 length: 15 amino acids. The ends were cut back, 6 bases at V and 4 bases at J, with 15 bases in the middle. The V gene's germline CDR1 is LNHNV and CDR2 YYDKDF (reference sequence). The CDR3 coding sequence is TGTGCCACCAGAGGATCCAGGGCGGGTAATGAAAAACTGTTTTTT. This gives the protein CATRGSRAGNEKLFF.

This sequence joins TRBV2 and TRBJ2-3, with D perhaps being TRBD1 or TRBD2 (5 bases each). Germline CDR1 reads SNHLY; CDR2 reads FYNNEI. This CDR3 region has 14 residues. The V and J ends lost 8 bases and 0 bases respectively, with 12 bases between them. The CDR3 nucleotides are TGTGCCAGCGTACGGGGCGAGAGCACAGATACGCAGTATTTT. This gives the protein CASVRGESTDTQYF.

This chain connects TRBV7-3 to TRBJ2-7; D not resolved. Trimming shortened V by 2 bases and J by 5 bases, and 16 bases separated the two germline ends. CDR3 size: 15 residues. Germline-derived CDR1 and CDR2 are SGHTA and FQGTGA. This CDR3 reads CASSLFVLESDEQYF. In DNA, the CDR3 is TGTGCCAGCAGCTTATTCGTCCTGGAATCAGACGAGCAGTACTTC.

The chain carries TRBV5-1 and TRBJ2-2; D is unclear. The CDR3 has 16 amino acids. CDR1 SGHRS and CDR2 YFSETQ come from the germline V gene. Trimming pared 4 bases from V and 4 bases from J, leaving 17 bases between. CDR3 protein: CASSIPGAGPTGELFF. The CDR3 coding sequence is TGCGCCAGCAGCATCCCCGGCGCAGGACCCACCGGGGAGCTGTTTTTT.

J is TRBJ1-6 and V is TRBV30, with D uncertain. Trimming stripped 0 bases from V and 10 bases from J, with 13 bases between. The germline V gene has CDR1 GTSNPN and CDR2 SVGIG (reference sequence). The CDR3 loop spans 14 amino acids. CDR3 coding DNA: TGTGCCTGGAGTGTCTATCCCGGGTACTCACCCCTCCACTTT. Translating it yields CAWSVYPGYSPLHF. The variable domain in full, completed from reference TRBV30 and TRBJ1-6, reads SQTIHQWPATLVQPVGSPLSLECTVEGTSNPNLYWYRQAAGRGLQLLFYSVGIGQISSEVPQNLSASRPQDRQFILSSKKLLLSDSGFYLCAWSVYPGYSPLHFGNGTRLTVT.

The chain is built from TRBV7-9 and TRBJ2-7; 9 bases agree with TRBD2. The germline V gene has CDR1 SEHNR and CDR2 FQNEAQ (reference sequence). The V and J ends lost 2 bases and 5 bases, in that order; junction bases with no gene match: 10. The CDR3 is 16 residues long. As DNA, the CDR3 is TGTGCCAGCAGCTTAATCGGACTAGCGATCGTCGACGAGCAGTACTTC. Amino acid sequence: CASSLIGLAIVDEQYF. The complete variable domain, with remaining parts taken from reference TRBV7-9 and TRBJ2-7, reads DTGVSQNPRHKITKRGQNVTFRCDPISEHNRLYWYRQTLGQGPEFLTYFQNEAQLEKSRLLSDRFSAERPKGSFSTLEIQRTEQGDSAMYLCASSLIGLAIVDEQYFGPGTRLTVT.